The 24 T cell receptor beta chains presented below share a single source sample, sequenced in a study of T cell repertoires in cytomegalovirus infection. For these TCRs, the target antigens are not known. TCRdb analysed the reads with MiXCR anew, one entry per CDR3 protein. Here the sample spans approximately 340,000 distinct CDR3 sequences, around 29% being singletons. The sequencing used cultured PBMCs, collected from culture after CMV antigen stimulation. Receptors were obtained from a human donor in good health (CMV status not recorded). Some clones in this sample may be carry-over from other donors' samples.

This clonotype has more than one count but fewer than ten. The chain joins TRBV6-5 to TRBJ1-2; D not resolved. V was clipped by 6 bases and J by 8 bases, with 28 bases between them. Germline CDR1 reads MNHEY; CDR2 reads SVGAGI. This CDR3 has 17 amino acids. The CDR3: CASSSTHSTGPLKGYTF. CDR3 DNA sequence: TGTGCCAGCAGCTCAACCCACAGCACCGGGCCTTTGAAGGGCTACACCTTC.

The table lists this clonotype with a few counts. The genes are TRBV24-1 and TRBJ2-1; TRBD1 agrees at 11 bases. Germline CDR1 is KGHDR and CDR2 is SFDVKD. The CDR3 spans 16 residues. V lost 4 bases, J lost 6 bases, and 7 bases stayed unmatched. The CDR3 loop is CATSDPGTGGINEQFF. The CDR3 nucleotides read TGTGCCACCAGTGACCCCGGGACAGGGGGGATCAATGAGCAGTTCTTC.

This clonotype was recorded a few times. The CDR3 DNA follows: TGTGCCAGCAGTTACTCGAAAGGCACAGATACGCAGTATTTT. Translated, it gives CASSYSKGTDTQYF. V is TRBV6-5 and J is TRBJ2-3, with D hard to call. Germline-derived CDR1 and CDR2 are MNHEY and SVGAGI. The V end was cut by 0 bases, the J end by 1 base, with 5 bases between. This CDR3 contains 14 residues.

This clonotype was observed a few times. The chain uses TRBV10-3 and TRBJ1-5; the match to TRBD1 covers 7 bases. CDR1 ENHRY and CDR2 SYGVKD come from the germline V gene. This CDR3 has 16 amino acids. V shed 0 bases and J 2 bases; nucleotides not matched to a gene: 4. CDR3 nucleotide sequence: TGTGCCATCAGTGAGTCGACAGGGTCGGGCAATCAGCCCCAGCATTTT. Its protein product is CAISESTGSGNQPQHF.

The gene calls are TRBV7-9 and TRBJ1-2; D gene ambiguous. Germline V gene sequence: CDR1 SEHNR, CDR2 FQNEAQ (reference sequence). This CDR3 has 14 residues. V was pared by 1 base and J by 8 bases, with 14 bases between. CDR3 DNA sequence: TGTGCCAGCAGCTTAGAAGCTCGGCGGTGGGGCTACACCTTC. This gives the protein CASSLEARRWGYTF.

The chain joins TRBV25-1 to TRBJ1-6; 7 bases are shared with TRBD1. With 8 bases clipped from V and 2 bases from J, the junction kept 0 bases outside the gene matches. The CDR3 contains 13 residues. Germline V gene sequence: CDR1 MGHDK, CDR2 SYGVNS. CDR3 nucleotide sequence: TGTGCCAGCGGGACAGCCTATAATTCACCCCTCCACTTT. Its translation is CASGTAYNSPLHF.

This chain connects TRBV6-1 to TRBJ1-3, with 7 bases aligning to TRBD1. V was clipped by 7 bases and J by 0 bases; unmatched bases: 9. This CDR3 has 16 residues. Germline CDR1 reads MNHNS; CDR2 reads SASEGT. The CDR3 DNA follows: TGTGCCAGCACCCGCCAAGGGGACAGCTCTGGAAACACCATATATTTT. This sequence encodes CASTRQGDSSGNTIYF.

This sequence joins TRBV6-5 and TRBJ1-1; tentative D call: TRBD1 (5 bases). The CDR3 covers 15 residues. Per germline, CDR1 MNHEY and CDR2 SVGAGI. With 5 bases removed from V and 0 bases from J, the gap between germline ends came to 13 bases. The CDR3 region is CASSDLTVMNTEAFF. The DNA for the CDR3 is TGTGCCAGCAGTGACCTGACAGTTATGAACACTGAAGCTTTCTTT.

This clonotype was observed a handful of times. This chain links TRBV7-4 with TRBJ2-1, with 8 bases that match TRBD2. Germline CDR1 is SGHVT and CDR2 is SQSDAQ. The V segment lost 1 base and the J segment 6 bases; nucleotides outside the gene matches: 8. The CDR3 covers 16 residues. The CDR3 DNA reads TGTGCCAGCAGCTTAGGTTCCGGGAGGGCGGCCAATGAGCAGTTCTTC. It translates to CASSLGSGRAANEQFF.

The CDR3 DNA sequence: TGTGCCAGTACACACAGTACAGTAAGGACAGGGGTCACTGAAGCTTTCTTT. The encoded protein is CASTHSTVRTGVTEAFF. V and J are TRBV19 and TRBJ1-1; 9 bases line up with TRBD1. This CDR3 is built from 17 residues. Germline V gene lookup returns CDR1 LNHDA and CDR2 SQIVND (reference sequence). V gave up 7 bases and J gave up 4 bases; unmatched junction bases: 16. Full variable domain (outside the CDR3, taken from reference TRBV19 and TRBJ1-1): DGGITQSPKYLFRKEGQNVTLSCEQNLNHDAMYWYRQDPGQGLRLIYYSQIVNDFQKGDIAEGYSVSREKKESFPLTVTSAQKNPTAFYLCASTHSTVRTGVTEAFFGQGTRLTVV.

The chain couples TRBV6-5 to TRBJ1-1; D may be TRBD1 (5 bases). The CDR3 runs to 11 residues. Germline V CDR1 and CDR2: MNHEY, SVGAGI. V gave up 8 bases and J gave up 3 bases, with 7 bases separating them. The CDR3 spells CASGGDTEAFF. In nucleotides, the CDR3 is TGTGCCAGCGGGGGGGACACTGAAGCTTTCTTT.

This clonotype was found a few times. The chain combines TRBV18 with TRBJ1-2; D unclear. Germline-derived CDR1 and CDR2 are KGHSH and LQKENI. The CDR3 is made up of 12 amino acids. V was trimmed by 2 bases and J by 4 bases, leaving 5 bases between them. CDR3 nucleotide sequence: TGTGCCAGCTCACCATCCGGCTATGGCTACACCTTC. This sequence encodes CASSPSGYGYTF. Filled out from reference TRBV18 and TRBJ1-2, the complete variable domain reads NAGVMQNPRHLVRRRGQEARLRCSPMKGHSHVYWYRQLPEEGLKFMVYLQKENIIDESGMPKERFSAEFPKEGPSILRIQQVVRGDSAAYFCASSPSGYGYTFGSGTRLTVV.

The rearrangement links TRBV12-3 or TRBV12-4 to TRBJ2-1; D is perhaps TRBD1 (6 bases). V dropped 4 bases and J dropped 16 bases, with 17 bases sitting between them. CDR3 size: 12 residues. The CDR3 DNA reads as TGTGCCAGCAGTTCCTCCAGGGGTCTATTCTTCTTC. It is translated as CASSSSRGLFFF.

The chain has TRBV27 and TRBJ2-7, with D perhaps matching TRBD2 (7 bases). V was pared by 4 bases and J by 1 base, with 17 bases between. Germline CDR1 reads MNHEY; CDR2 reads SMNVEV (reference sequence). The CDR3 loop spans 16 amino acids. CDR3 region: CASSSRGGVRSYEQYF. CDR3 nucleotides: TGTGCCAGCAGTTCCCGAGGGGGGGTACGGTCCTACGAGCAGTACTTC.

The chain employs TRBV27 and TRBJ2-5, with TRBD2 as a possible D gene (7 bases). This CDR3 has 15 amino acids. The germline gives CDR1 MNHEY, CDR2 SMNVEV (reference sequence). Trimming left V 4 bases short and J 4 bases short, with 16 bases between. The CDR3 is CASSSRGAGGETQYF. CDR3 coding DNA: TGTGCCAGCAGTTCTCGGGGGGCCGGGGGAGAGACCCAGTACTTC.

The genes are TRBV2 and TRBJ2-1, with 9 bases aligning to TRBD1. Germline values: CDR1 SNHLY, CDR2 FYNNEI. Trimming at V came to 7 bases and at J to 6 bases, leaving 10 bases not matched to a gene. This CDR3 is 15 amino acids long. The CDR3 coding sequence is TGTGCCAGCAACCTATACAGGGGGCTTCCCAATGAGCAGTTCTTC. It encodes CASNLYRGLPNEQFF.

This clonotype was picked up a small number of times. The chain couples TRBV3-1 to TRBJ1-3; 8 nucleotides line up with TRBD1. The ends lost 3 bases at V and 6 bases at J; junction bases unmatched: 1. The germline V gene has CDR1 LGHDT and CDR2 YNNKEL (reference sequence). The CDR3 spans 13 residues. The CDR3 DNA reads TGTGCCAGCAGCCAGGACAGGGAAAACACCATATATTTT. Its protein is CASSQDRENTIYF.

The V gene is TRBV25-1, the J gene TRBJ2-2; D gene unclear. This CDR3 region has 13 residues. CDR1 and CDR2 from the germline V gene are MGHDK and SYGVNS. V shed 1 base and J shed 6 bases, with 6 bases lying between them. The chain's CDR3 is CASSESRAGELFF. In DNA form, the CDR3 reads TGTGCCAGCAGTGAATCCCGGGCCGGGGAGCTGTTTTTT. The full variable domain, its missing parts supplied by reference TRBV25-1 and TRBJ2-2, is EADIYQTPRYLVIGTGKKITLECSQTMGHDKMYWYQQDPGMELHLIHYSYGVNSTEKGDLSSESTVSRIRTEHFPLTLESARPSHTSQYLCASSESRAGELFFGEGSRLTVL.

This sequence joins TRBV4-1 and TRBJ2-5; D unresolved. The CDR3 contains 14 residues. Germline V gene lookup returns CDR1 MGHRA and CDR2 YSYEKL. V was cut by 3 bases and J by 5 bases, with 13 bases left in between. The DNA of the CDR3 is TGCGCCAGCAGCCACCCAAGGAAGGGTGAGACCCAGTACTTC. It encodes CASSHPRKGETQYF.

This clonotype was detected once. Given the absence of the conserved phenylalanine or tryptophan at the CDR3 end, a read error is likely. The chain carries TRBV10-3 and TRBJ1-2, with 10 bases lining up with TRBD1. Germline assignment: CDR1 ENHRY and CDR2 SYGVKD. The CDR3 runs 17 residues. Germline trimming cut 4 bases from V and 4 bases from J; bases unmatched to any gene: 12. The CDR3 sequence: CAISASMDRGVVYGYTL. As DNA, the CDR3 is TGTGCCATCAGTGCGTCGATGGACAGGGGGGTAGTCTATGGCTACACCTTA.

The CDR3 reads CASSPLRGGETEAFF. The CDR3, as DNA: TGTGCCAGCTCACCATTGAGAGGGGGGGAGACTGAAGCTTTCTTT. This sequence joins TRBV18 and TRBJ1-1; tentatively, D is TRBD1 (6 bases). The CDR3 totals 15 residues. CDR1 KGHSH and CDR2 LQKENI come from the germline V gene. The ends were cut back, 2 bases at V and 5 bases at J, with 15 bases in the middle. Full variable domain (outside the CDR3, taken from reference TRBV18 and TRBJ1-1): NAGVMQNPRHLVRRRGQEARLRCSPMKGHSHVYWYRQLPEEGLKFMVYLQKENIIDESGMPKERFSAEFPKEGPSILRIQQVVRGDSAAYFCASSPLRGGETEAFFGQGTRLTVV.

This clonotype was seen only once. This chain connects TRBV12-3 or TRBV12-4 to TRBJ1-4; no firm D call. This CDR3 is built from 15 residues. With 5 bases removed from V and 0 bases from J, the gap between germline ends came to 10 bases. The CDR3 DNA follows: TGTGCCAGCAGTCAAGACCGAGCAACTAATGAAAAACTGTTTTTT. This gives the protein CASSQDRATNEKLFF.

The chain recombines TRBV6-1 with TRBJ2-5; D possibly matches TRBD1 or TRBD2 (6 bases each). The CDR3 length is 17 residues. Looked up from germline, CDR1 is MNHNS and CDR2 is SASEGT. V was cut by 8 bases and J by 2 bases, with 24 bases left in between. In nucleotides, the CDR3 is TGTGCCAGCCAGCTGCGGGGACATCCACGGGCACAAGAGACCCAGTACTTC. Amino acids: CASQLRGHPRAQETQYF.

V gene TRBV6-1 combines with J gene TRBJ1-2, with D possibly matching TRBD1 (6 bases). Trimming cost V 5 bases and J 8 bases, with 15 bases left between them. CDR1 MNHNS and CDR2 SASEGT come from the germline V gene. The CDR3 length is 13 residues. As DNA, the CDR3 is TGTGCCAGCAGTCTAGGGGGGATAGACGGCTACACCTTC. Protein: CASSLGGIDGYTF.